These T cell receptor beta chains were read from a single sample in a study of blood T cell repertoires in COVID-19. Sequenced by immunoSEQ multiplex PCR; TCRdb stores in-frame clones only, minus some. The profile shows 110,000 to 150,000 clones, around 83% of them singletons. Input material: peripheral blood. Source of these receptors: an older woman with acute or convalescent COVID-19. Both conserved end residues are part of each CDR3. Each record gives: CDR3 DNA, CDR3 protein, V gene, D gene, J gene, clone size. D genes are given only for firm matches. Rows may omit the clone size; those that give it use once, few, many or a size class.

DNA: TGTGCCTGGAGTGTTACTCCACAGGGACGAGGCTACACCTTC
CDR3: CAWSVTPQGRGYTF
V: TRBV30
D: -
J: TRBJ1-2
size: -

DNA: TGTGCCAGTAGTATTACAGGCGGTGAGCAGTTCTTC
CDR3: CASSITGGEQFF
V: TRBV19
D: -
J: TRBJ2-1
size: once

DNA: TGTGCCTGGAGCCCCCCCCGGGGTGGGGACGGGGAGCTGTTTTTT
CDR3: CAWSPPRGGDGELFF
V: TRBV30
D: -
J: TRBJ2-2
size: -

DNA: TGTGCCAGCAGCAGCCTCGGGGGATACAATGAGCAGTTCTTC
CDR3: CASSSLGGYNEQFF
V: TRBV11-3
D: -
J: TRBJ2-1
size: -

DNA: TGTGCCAGCAGCCAAGCGCCAGGACAGGGGCCCGTTTGGTCCTACGAGCAGTACTTC
CDR3: CASSQAPGQGPVWSYEQYF
V: TRBV3-1/TRBV3-2
D: TRBD1
J: TRBJ2-7
size: few

DNA: TGCGCCAGCAGCCCGGGACTCTCCTCTATGCGCACAGATACGCAGTATTTT
CDR3: CASSPGLSSMRTDTQYF
V: TRBV5-1
D: -
J: TRBJ2-3
size: -

DNA: TGCGCCAGCAGCATAGCAGGGGGCGGTGAAAAACTGTTTTTT
CDR3: CASSIAGGGEKLFF
V: TRBV5-1
D: TRBD1
J: TRBJ1-4
size: -

DNA: TGCGCCAGCAGCCAAGTAGAAAGTCCTAGCAATCAGCCCCAGCATTTT
CDR3: CASSQVESPSNQPQHF
V: TRBV4-1
D: -
J: TRBJ1-5
size: -

DNA: TGCGCCAGCAGCTTGGAGTCTGCGGGCACTGAAGCTTTCTTT
CDR3: CASSLESAGTEAFF
V: TRBV5-1
D: -
J: TRBJ1-1
size: -

DNA: TGTGCCAGCTCACCACGCGCGGGGGATGAGACCCAGTACTTC
CDR3: CASSPRAGDETQYF
V: TRBV18
D: TRBD2
J: TRBJ2-5
size: -

DNA: TGTGCCAGTAGTATGTCGAAGGGGTACACCGGGGAGCTGTTTTTT
CDR3: CASSMSKGYTGELFF
V: TRBV19
D: -
J: TRBJ2-2
size: -

DNA: TGCAGCGTTAGGGGGAACACTGAAGCTTTCTTT
CDR3: CSVRGNTEAFF
V: TRBV29-1
D: -
J: TRBJ1-1
size: -

DNA: TGTGCCAGCAGCCCAGCAGCGGGATCCTACGAGCAGTACTTC
CDR3: CASSPAAGSYEQYF
V: TRBV11-3
D: TRBD2
J: TRBJ2-7
size: -

DNA: TGTGCCAGCAGTTTGGGACTCGGACTAGCGGGGGGATACAATGAGCAGTTCTTC
CDR3: CASSLGLGLAGGYNEQFF
V: TRBV28
D: TRBD2
J: TRBJ2-1
size: once

DNA: TGTGCCAGCAGTTTAGGAGGGGGGGGTCAGCCCCAGCATTTT
CDR3: CASSLGGGGQPQHF
V: TRBV27
D: -
J: TRBJ1-5
size: once

DNA: TGTGCCAGCAGCCAAGGGTTGGCTAGCGGAAATGAGCAGTTCTTC
CDR3: CASSQGLASGNEQFF
V: TRBV4-2
D: TRBD2
J: TRBJ2-1
size: -

DNA: TGTGCCAGCAGACCGGGACAGGCCTACGAGCAGTACTTC
CDR3: CASRPGQAYEQYF
V: TRBV28
D: TRBD1
J: TRBJ2-7
size: -

DNA: TGTGCCAGCAGTTTCGGGGACACGGAGCAGTTCTTC
CDR3: CASSFGDTEQFF
V: TRBV27
D: -
J: TRBJ2-1
size: -

DNA: TGTGCCAGCAGCTTTTTAGGGTCGGGGGAGACCCAGTACTTC
CDR3: CASSFLGSGETQYF
V: TRBV5-6
D: -
J: TRBJ2-5
size: -

DNA: TGTGCCAGCAGTCCGAACTCCGGGACACTGAACACTGAAGCTTTCTTT
CDR3: CASSPNSGTLNTEAFF
V: TRBV6-6
D: -
J: TRBJ1-1
size: -

DNA: TGTGCCAGCAGCTACTCCGGGACAGGGGCGCCAGATACGCAGTATTTT
CDR3: CASSYSGTGAPDTQYF
V: TRBV9
D: TRBD1
J: TRBJ2-3
size: -

DNA: TGTGCCAGCTCACCACCGGGACAGGATCTATACGAGCAGTACTTC
CDR3: CASSPPGQDLYEQYF
V: TRBV18
D: TRBD1
J: TRBJ2-7
size: -

DNA: TGTGCCACCAGCAGAGAGGGACAGGGGAGAGACACCATATATTTT
CDR3: CATSREGQGRDTIYF
V: TRBV15
D: TRBD1
J: TRBJ1-3
size: once

DNA: TGTGCCTGGAGTCCTGCGATGAATCAGCCCCAGCATTTT
CDR3: CAWSPAMNQPQHF
V: TRBV30
D: -
J: TRBJ1-5
size: -

DNA: TGCGCCAGCAGCTTGCGAGGGGGGGTATCCACCGGGGAGCTGTTTTTT
CDR3: CASSLRGGVSTGELFF
V: TRBV5-1
D: -
J: TRBJ2-2
size: -

DNA: TGTGCCAGCAGCTTGGCCGGGAATTCACCCCTCCACTTT
CDR3: CASSLAGNSPLHF
V: TRBV5-6
D: -
J: TRBJ1-6
size: -

DNA: TGTGCCTGGAGTGCACTGGCGGGGGGGTATTACAATGAGCAGTTCTTC
CDR3: CAWSALAGGYYNEQFF
V: TRBV30
D: TRBD2
J: TRBJ2-1
size: -